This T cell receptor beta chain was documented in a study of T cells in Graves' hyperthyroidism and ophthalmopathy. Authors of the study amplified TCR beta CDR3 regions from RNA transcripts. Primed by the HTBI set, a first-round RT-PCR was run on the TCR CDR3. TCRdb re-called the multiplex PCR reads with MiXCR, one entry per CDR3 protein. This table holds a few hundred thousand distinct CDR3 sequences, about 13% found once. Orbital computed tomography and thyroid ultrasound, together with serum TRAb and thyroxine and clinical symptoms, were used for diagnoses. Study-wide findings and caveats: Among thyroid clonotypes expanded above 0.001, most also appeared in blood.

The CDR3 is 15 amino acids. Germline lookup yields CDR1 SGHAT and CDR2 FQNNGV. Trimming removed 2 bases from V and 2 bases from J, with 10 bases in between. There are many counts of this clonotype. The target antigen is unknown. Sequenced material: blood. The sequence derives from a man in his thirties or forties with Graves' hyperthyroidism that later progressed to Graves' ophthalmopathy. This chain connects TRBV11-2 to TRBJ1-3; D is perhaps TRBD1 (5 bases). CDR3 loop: CASSLSAGPGNTIYF. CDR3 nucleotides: TGTGCCAGCAGCTTAAGCGCAGGGCCTGGAAACACCATATATTTT.